Following are 20 T cell receptor beta chains from one sample sequenced in a study of cytomegalovirus exposure and HLA in healthy donors. Using immunoSEQ multiplex PCR, the repertoire was profiled, and TCRdb retains in-frame clones only, with some absent. The table records 65,000 to 80,000 clones, approximately 94% of them present only once. The source material was PBMCs. These TCRs come from a woman aged 18 to 35 in good health and CMV-seropositive.

CDR3 protein: CASSLEGQNTEAFF. The CDR3 nucleotides are TGTGCCAGCAGCTTAGAGGGGCAGAACACTGAAGCTTTCTTT. The chain joins TRBV11-3 to TRBJ1-1, with a possible D match to TRBD1 (5 bases). The germline V and J ends were trimmed by 0 bases and 1 base, with 6 bases remaining between them. Germline assignment: CDR1 SGHNT and CDR2 YENEEA. The CDR3 totals 14 residues.

J is TRBJ2-2 and V is TRBV7-9, with a tentative D call TRBD2 (6 bases). V was clipped by 0 bases and J by 5 bases, with 7 bases between them. The CDR3 sequence is 14 residues long. Germline CDR1 SEHNR, CDR2 FQNEAQ (reference sequence). For the CDR3, the DNA is TGTGCCAGCAGCTTAGCGGAGGGGACCGGGGAGCTGTTTTTT. It encodes CASSLAEGTGELFF.

The rearrangement links TRBV19 to TRBJ1-2; D unclear. Trimming pared 6 bases from V and 5 bases from J, leaving 13 bases between. Germline values: CDR1 LNHDA, CDR2 SQIVND (reference sequence). This CDR3 has 13 residues. Here the CDR3 reads CASSLQHDYGYTF. The CDR3 DNA is TGTGCCAGTAGCCTACAGCATGATTATGGCTACACCTTC.

The rearrangement joins TRBV6-5 to TRBJ2-7; possible D gene TRBD1, 5 bases. CDR1 and CDR2 (germline): MNHEY, SVGAGI. The CDR3 length is 15 residues. The germline V and J ends were trimmed by 5 bases and 3 bases, with 17 bases remaining between them. CDR3 nucleotide sequence: TGTGCCAGCAGTCAATACAGGTCCGAAAACTACGAGCAGTACTTC. Residues: CASSQYRSENYEQYF.

This clone was found once. The V and J genes are TRBV5-4 and TRBJ1-4; D possibly corresponds to TRBD1 (6 bases). Per germline, CDR1 SGHNT and CDR2 YYREEE (reference sequence). This CDR3 comprises 16 residues. Trimming cost V 0 bases and J 3 bases, with 12 bases left between them. CDR3 sequence (DNA): TGTGCCAGCAGCTTGGACCTAAAGGGGGCTAATGAAAAACTGTTTTTT. It is translated as CASSLDLKGANEKLFF.

This clone appeared a few times. This chain connects TRBV2 to TRBJ2-1; 12 bases line up with TRBD2. CDR3 length equals 15 residues. V shed 7 bases and J 3 bases; nucleotides not matched to a gene: 4. Germline CDR1 and CDR2: SNHLY and FYNNEI. For the CDR3, the DNA is TGTGCCAGCATGAGGGGACTAGCGGGCTACAATGAGCAGTTCTTC. It translates to CASMRGLAGYNEQFF. Filled out from reference TRBV2 and TRBJ2-1, the complete variable domain reads EPEVTQTPSHQVTQMGQEVILRCVPISNHLYFYWYRQILGQKVEFLVSFYNNEISEKSEIFDDQFSVERPDGSNFTLKIRSTKLEDSAMYFCASMRGLAGYNEQFFGPGTRLTVL.

The chain combines TRBV4-3 with TRBJ2-3; D might be TRBD2 (6 bases). This CDR3 has 14 residues. The V end was cut by 3 bases, the J end by 4 bases, with 11 bases between. The germline V gene has CDR1 LGHNA and CDR2 YSLEER. The CDR3 DNA reads TGCGCCAGCAGCCAGGAGGGACTCCCAGATACGCAGTATTTT. It specifies CASSQEGLPDTQYF.

The rearrangement links TRBV20-1 to TRBJ1-1; D remains ambiguous. This CDR3 is 11 amino acids long. Germline-derived CDR1 and CDR2 are DFQATT and SNEGSKA (reference sequence). In nucleotides, the CDR3 is TGCAGCACAACAGACGACACTGAAGCTTTCTTT. Translating it yields CSTTDDTEAFF.

The chain recombines TRBV12-5 with TRBJ2-5; possibly TRBD1 for D (6 bases). V lost 2 bases, J lost 9 bases, and 28 bases lay in between. Germline-derived CDR1 and CDR2 are LGHNT and FRNRAP. The CDR3 runs to 18 residues. The chain's CDR3 is CASGLSPLGRRWKGAQYF. The DNA of the CDR3 is TGTGCTAGTGGTTTGTCCCCCCTGGGCCGACGGTGGAAGGGGGCCCAGTACTTC.

CDR3 sequence: CASSQDRGSGGRELFF. The CDR3 coding sequence is TGCGCCAGCAGCCAAGATCGGGGTAGCGGGGGGCGGGAGCTGTTTTTT. V and J are TRBV4-3 and TRBJ2-2; 10 bases fit TRBD2. Germline CDR1 reads LGHNA; CDR2 reads YSLEER. Trimming took 0 bases from V and 9 from J; bases not matched to a gene: 7. The CDR3 loop spans 16 amino acids.

In this sample, this clone turned up a few times. CDR3 sequence reads: CAWSVGGGQFF. The CDR3, as DNA: TGTGCCTGGAGTGTTGGCGGGGGCCAGTTCTTC. This rearrangement joins TRBV30 to TRBJ2-1; D possibly corresponds to TRBD2 (7 bases). The germline CDR1 and CDR2 sequences are GTSNPN and SVGIG (reference sequence). Trimming removed 0 bases from V and 13 bases from J, with 10 bases in between. The length of the CDR3 is 11 residues.

The V call is TRBV9, the J call TRBJ2-3, with 8 bases fitting TRBD2. Germline CDR1 SGDLS, CDR2 YYNGEE. This CDR3 region has 14 residues. V lost 1 base and J lost 8; bases outside the gene matches: 6. CDR3 sequence reads: CASSVTSGSGTQYF. CDR3 nucleotides: TGTGCCAGCAGCGTAACTAGCGGTTCGGGTACGCAGTATTTT.

The V and J genes are TRBV19 and TRBJ1-5; TRBD1 is a possible D gene (5 bases). The V and J ends lost 9 bases and 2 bases respectively, with 17 bases between them. Germline-derived CDR1 and CDR2 are LNHDA and SQIVND (reference sequence). The CDR3 is 15 amino acids. CDR3 sequence reads: CASRALGGGNQPQHF. The CDR3 nucleotides read TGTGCCAGCAGAGCCCTAGGAGGGGGCAATCAGCCCCAGCATTTT.

The chain is built from TRBV4-3 and TRBJ2-2, with no clear D. This CDR3 is built from 13 residues. The V end lost 5 bases, the J end lost 8 bases, and 12 bases lay between the germline ends. Germline assignment: CDR1 LGHNA and CDR2 YSLEER. The CDR3 spells CASSGDRSGELFF. The CDR3 coding sequence is TGCGCCAGCAGCGGTGATCGGTCTGGGGAGCTGTTTTTT.

The chain employs TRBV9 and TRBJ1-1; D uncertain. V dropped 0 bases and J dropped 4 bases, with 10 bases sitting between them. The germline V gene has CDR1 SGDLS and CDR2 YYNGEE. The CDR3 loop spans 14 amino acids. The chain's CDR3 is CASSVGTGGTEAFF. In nucleotides, the CDR3 is TGTGCCAGCAGCGTAGGGACTGGTGGCACTGAAGCTTTCTTT.

This chain joins TRBV5-4 and TRBJ1-2; D ambiguous. Trimming removed 2 bases from V and 0 bases from J, with 17 bases in between. CDR3 length: 17 amino acids. The germline V gene has CDR1 SGHNT and CDR2 YYREEE (reference sequence). DNA of the CDR3: TGTGCCAGCAGCTTAATATACGAGGGCCATGCTAACTATGGCTACACCTTC. It encodes CASSLIYEGHANYGYTF.

This clone was seen once. The chain links TRBV19 to TRBJ2-6; 7 nucleotides align to TRBD1. J gave up 0 bases and V 1 base, and 6 bases lay outside the gene matches. This CDR3 spans 18 amino acids. Germline V gene lookup returns CDR1 LNHDA and CDR2 SQIVND (reference sequence). The CDR3 coding sequence is TGTGCCAGTAGTATAGGGACAGGTTACAGCTCTGGGGCCAACGTCCTGACTTTC. It codes for CASSIGTGYSSGANVLTF.

This chain joins TRBV10-1 and TRBJ2-1; D possibly corresponds to TRBD2 (5 bases). Trimming removed 5 bases from V and 1 base from J, with 6 bases in between. The CDR3 length is 13 residues. CDR1 is WNHNN, CDR2 SYGVQD, per germline (reference sequence). Here the CDR3 reads CASSRTSYNEQFF. The CDR3, as DNA: TGCGCCAGCAGTAGGACTTCCTACAATGAGCAGTTCTTC.

V gene TRBV7-9 combines with J gene TRBJ1-1; D possibly corresponds to TRBD1 (5 bases). Looked up from germline, CDR1 is SEHNR and CDR2 is FQNEAQ (reference sequence). V was trimmed by 1 base and J by 4 bases, leaving 13 bases between them. The CDR3 has 15 residues. CDR3 bases: TGTGCCAGCAGCTTAGTGGCAGGGAGGGGCACTGAAGCTTTCTTT. Translated, it gives CASSLVAGRGTEAFF.

The J gene is TRBJ2-7, the V gene TRBV28; D is perhaps TRBD2 (5 bases). This CDR3 is built from 15 residues. The V end lost 5 bases, the J end lost 0 bases, and 14 bases lay between the germline ends. The germline gives CDR1 MDHEN, CDR2 SYDVKM. The CDR3 is CASSPDWSSSYEQYF. The CDR3 nucleotides are TGTGCCAGCAGTCCGGACTGGTCAAGCTCCTACGAGCAGTACTTC.